One and the same sample provided the 7 T cell receptor beta chains below, sequenced in a study of shared clonotypes between healthy human individuals. The protocol was immunoSEQ multiplex PCR, while the TCRdb copy is restricted to in-frame clones and leaves out a portion. The sample holds 2 million to 3 million clones, approximately 93% seen once. Sequencing was done on a sample of naive CD4+ T cells from PBMCs. As to subset: CD45RA+ positively selected. All receptors derive from a man aged 18 to 35 in good health. Some clones in this sample may be carry-over from other donors' samples.

This clone was found once. The rearrangement uses TRBV7-8 and TRBJ1-2; 10 nucleotides align to TRBD1. Germline lookup yields CDR1 SGHVS and CDR2 FQNEAQ. Unmatched junction bases numbered 11, after V lost 4 bases and J lost 0 bases. The CDR3 covers 18 residues. The CDR3 DNA reads as TGTGCCAGCAGCTCCCTACACGGGACAGGGGTAACTAACTATGGCTACACCTTC. Translation gives CASSSLHGTGVTNYGYTF.

The chain employs TRBV28 and TRBJ1-3, with a weak D call TRBD1 (5 bases). The CDR3 totals 15 residues. V lost 5 bases and J 4 bases, leaving 15 bases between the germline ends. Germline V gene data show CDR1 as MDHEN and CDR2 as SYDVKM. Here the CDR3 DNA reads TGTGCCAGCAGTCCCTCCGGAGAGGGGGGAAACACCATATATTTT. Residues: CASSPSGEGGNTIYF.

Comments on this clone: The same CDR3 can be traced to other DNA sequences in this sample. This chain joins TRBV6-5 and TRBJ2-7, with D maybe TRBD2 (5 bases). The germline V gene encodes CDR1 MNHEY and CDR2 SVGAGI. This CDR3 contains 15 residues. V was pared by 0 bases and J by 2 bases, with 11 bases between. CDR3 nucleotides: TGTGCCAGCAGTTACTCGCTAGCTAAAGCCTACGAGCAGTACTTC. Translation: CASSYSLAKAYEQYF.

The chain carries TRBV19 and TRBJ2-1; 9 bases fit TRBD1. The CDR3 extends over 15 amino acids. Germline lookup yields CDR1 LNHDA and CDR2 SQIVND (reference sequence). V gave up 1 base and J gave up 5 bases; unmatched junction bases: 3. The CDR3, as DNA: TGTGCCAGTAGTATAGGGGACAGGGTCCACAATGAGCAGTTCTTC. It encodes CASSIGDRVHNEQFF. Full variable domain (outside the CDR3, taken from reference TRBV19 and TRBJ2-1): DGGITQSPKYLFRKEGQNVTLSCEQNLNHDAMYWYRQDPGQGLRLIYYSQIVNDFQKGDIAEGYSVSREKKESFPLTVTSAQKNPTAFYLCASSIGDRVHNEQFFGPGTRLTVL.

The V gene is TRBV28, the J gene TRBJ1-2; D uncertain. The CDR3 totals 12 residues. Germline values: CDR1 MDHEN, CDR2 SYDVKM. Trimming removed 4 bases at V and 8 bases at J, with 11 bases between. In DNA, the CDR3 is TGTGCCAGCAGTTCCCAAGGATCGGGCTACACCTTC. Amino acids: CASSSQGSGYTF.

J is TRBJ1-4 and V is TRBV5-5; D not resolved. The V and J ends lost 4 bases and 7 bases respectively, with 14 bases between them. CDR1 is SGHKS, CDR2 YYEKEE, per germline (reference sequence). The CDR3 is 14 residues long. The DNA of the CDR3 is TGTGCCAGCAGCAAAAATCCCCTCCTTGAAAAACTGTTTTTT. It is translated as CASSKNPLLEKLFF.

V gene TRBV7-9 combines with J gene TRBJ2-1; unclear D gene. The CDR3 covers 16 residues. V was cut by 1 base and J by 7 bases, with 17 bases left in between. The germline V gene has CDR1 SEHNR and CDR2 FQNEAQ (reference sequence). CDR3 amino acids: CASSLDPKIGWNEQFF. The CDR3 region has the DNA TGTGCCAGCAGCTTAGATCCCAAGATAGGGTGGAATGAGCAGTTCTTC.